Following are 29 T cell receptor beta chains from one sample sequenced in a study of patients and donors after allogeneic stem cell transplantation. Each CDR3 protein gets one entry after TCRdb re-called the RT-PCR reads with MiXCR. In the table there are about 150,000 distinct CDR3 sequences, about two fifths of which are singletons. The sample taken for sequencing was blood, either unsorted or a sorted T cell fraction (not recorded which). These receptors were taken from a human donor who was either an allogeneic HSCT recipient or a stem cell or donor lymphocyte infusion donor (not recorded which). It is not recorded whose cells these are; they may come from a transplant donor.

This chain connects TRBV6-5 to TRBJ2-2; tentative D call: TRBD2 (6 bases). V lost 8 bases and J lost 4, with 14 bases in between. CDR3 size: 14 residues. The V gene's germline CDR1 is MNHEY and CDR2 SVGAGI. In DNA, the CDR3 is TGTGCCAGCCGCGTGGGGCGGGGCACCGGGGAGCTGTTTTTT. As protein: CASRVGRGTGELFF.

The CDR3 sequence is CASSTGTGENTGELFF. DNA of the CDR3: TGCGCCAGCAGCACGGGGACTGGTGAGAACACCGGGGAGCTGTTTTTT. The chain uses TRBV5-1 and TRBJ2-2; the D gene is possibly TRBD2 (6 bases). Trimming cost V 4 bases and J 1 base, with 14 bases left between them. Germline assignment: CDR1 SGHRS and CDR2 YFSETQ. The CDR3 loop spans 16 amino acids.

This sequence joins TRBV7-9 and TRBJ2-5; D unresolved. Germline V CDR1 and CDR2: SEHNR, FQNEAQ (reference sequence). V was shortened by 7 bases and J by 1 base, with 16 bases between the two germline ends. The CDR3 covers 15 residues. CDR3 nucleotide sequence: TGTGCCAGCACCCAAAACCCCCGGTCCCAAGAGACCCAGTACTTC. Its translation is CASTQNPRSQETQYF.

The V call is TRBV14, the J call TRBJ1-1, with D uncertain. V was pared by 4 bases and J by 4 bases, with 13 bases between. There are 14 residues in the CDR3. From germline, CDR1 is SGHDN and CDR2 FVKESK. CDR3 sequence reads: CASSPERRFTEAFF. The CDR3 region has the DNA TGTGCCAGCAGCCCCGAAAGGAGATTCACTGAAGCTTTCTTT. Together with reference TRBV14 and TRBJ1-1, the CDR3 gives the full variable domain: EAGVTQFPSHSVIEKGQTVTLRCDPISGHDNLYWYRRVMGKEIKFLLHFVKESKQDESGMPNNRFLAERTGGTYSTLKVQPAELEDSGVYFCASSPERRFTEAFFGQGTRLTVV.

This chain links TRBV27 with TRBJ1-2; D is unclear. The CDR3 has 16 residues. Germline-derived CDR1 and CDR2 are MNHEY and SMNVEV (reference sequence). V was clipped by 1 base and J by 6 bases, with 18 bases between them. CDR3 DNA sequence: TGTGCCAGCAGTTTATGGGCCGCAGGTCAAGCTGATGGCTACACCTTC. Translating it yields CASSLWAAGQADGYTF.

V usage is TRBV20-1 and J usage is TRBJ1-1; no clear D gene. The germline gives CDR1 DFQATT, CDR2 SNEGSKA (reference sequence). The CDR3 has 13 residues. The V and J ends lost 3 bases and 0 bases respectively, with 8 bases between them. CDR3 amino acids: CSARRELNTEAFF. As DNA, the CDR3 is TGCAGTGCTAGGAGAGAGTTGAACACTGAAGCTTTCTTT.

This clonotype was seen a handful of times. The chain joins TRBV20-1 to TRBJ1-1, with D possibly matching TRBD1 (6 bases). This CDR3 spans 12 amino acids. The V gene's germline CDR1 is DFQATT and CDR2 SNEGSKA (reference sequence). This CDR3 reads CTAPGAPVEAFF. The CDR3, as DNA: TGCACCGCCCCAGGGGCACCCGTTGAAGCTTTCTTT.

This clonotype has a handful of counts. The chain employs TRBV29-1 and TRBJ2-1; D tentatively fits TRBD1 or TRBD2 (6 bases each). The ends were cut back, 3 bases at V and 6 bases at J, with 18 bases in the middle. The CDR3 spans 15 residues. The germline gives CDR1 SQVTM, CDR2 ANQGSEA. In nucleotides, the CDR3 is TGCAGCGTTGAGTCCCCCCGGGGGCAGGGCAATGAGCAGTTCTTC. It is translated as CSVESPRGQGNEQFF.

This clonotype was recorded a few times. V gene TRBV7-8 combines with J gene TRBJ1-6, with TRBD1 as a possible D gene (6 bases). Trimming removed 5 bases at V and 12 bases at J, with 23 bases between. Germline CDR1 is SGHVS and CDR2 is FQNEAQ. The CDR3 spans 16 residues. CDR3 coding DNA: TGTGCCAGCAGCCTTACTGGGGGCAGGGAGTCCCAACCCCTCCACTTT. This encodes CASSLTGGRESQPLHF. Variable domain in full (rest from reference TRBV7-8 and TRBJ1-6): GAGVSQSPRYKVAKRGQDVALRCDPISGHVSLFWYQQALGQGPEFLTYFQNEAQLDKSGLPSDRFFAERPEGSVSTLKIQRTQQEDSAVYLCASSLTGGRESQPLHFGNGTRLTVT.

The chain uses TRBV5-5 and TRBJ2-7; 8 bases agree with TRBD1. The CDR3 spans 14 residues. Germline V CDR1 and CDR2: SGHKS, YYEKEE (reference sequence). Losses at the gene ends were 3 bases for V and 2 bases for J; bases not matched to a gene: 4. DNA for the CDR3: TGTGCCAGCAGCTCGCGACAGGGGCCCTACGAGCAGTACGTC. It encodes CASSSRQGPYEQYV.

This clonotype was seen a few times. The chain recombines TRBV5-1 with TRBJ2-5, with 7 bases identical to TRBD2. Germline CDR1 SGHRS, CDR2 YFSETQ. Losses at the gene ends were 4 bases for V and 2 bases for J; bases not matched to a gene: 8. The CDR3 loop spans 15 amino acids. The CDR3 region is CASSGPGGPQETQYF. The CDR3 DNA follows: TGCGCCAGCAGCGGGCCGGGGGGACCACAAGAGACCCAGTACTTC. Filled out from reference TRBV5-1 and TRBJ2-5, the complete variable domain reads KAGVTQTPRYLIKTRGQQVTLSCSPISGHRSVSWYQQTPGQGLQFLFEYFSETQRNKGNFPGRFSGRQFSNSRSEMNVSTLELGDSALYLCASSGPGGPQETQYFGPGTRLLVL.

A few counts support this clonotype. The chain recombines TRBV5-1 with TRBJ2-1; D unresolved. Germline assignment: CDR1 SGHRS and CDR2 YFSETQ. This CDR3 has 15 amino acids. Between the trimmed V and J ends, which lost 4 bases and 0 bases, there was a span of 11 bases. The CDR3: CASSLSEDSYNEQFF. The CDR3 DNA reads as TGCGCCAGCAGCCTCTCTGAAGACTCCTACAATGAGCAGTTCTTC.

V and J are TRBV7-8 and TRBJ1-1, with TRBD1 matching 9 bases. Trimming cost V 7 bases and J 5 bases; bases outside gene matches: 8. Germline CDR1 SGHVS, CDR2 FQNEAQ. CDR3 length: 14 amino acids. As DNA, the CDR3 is TGTGCCAGCATCGGGACAGGGAGGGGGACTGAAGCTTTCTTT. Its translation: CASIGTGRGTEAFF.

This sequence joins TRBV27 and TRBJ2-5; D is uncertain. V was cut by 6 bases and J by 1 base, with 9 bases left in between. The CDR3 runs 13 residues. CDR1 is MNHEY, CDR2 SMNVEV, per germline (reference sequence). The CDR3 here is CASSPVVQETQYF. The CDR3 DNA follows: TGTGCCAGCAGCCCTGTAGTCCAAGAGACCCAGTACTTC.

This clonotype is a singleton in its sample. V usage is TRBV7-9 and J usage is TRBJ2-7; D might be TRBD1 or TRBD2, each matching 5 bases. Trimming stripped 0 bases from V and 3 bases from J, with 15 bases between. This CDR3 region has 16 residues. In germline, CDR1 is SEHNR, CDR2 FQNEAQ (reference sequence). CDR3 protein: CASSLARGAPFYEQYF. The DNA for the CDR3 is TGTGCCAGCAGCTTAGCGAGAGGGGCCCCCTTCTACGAGCAGTACTTC.

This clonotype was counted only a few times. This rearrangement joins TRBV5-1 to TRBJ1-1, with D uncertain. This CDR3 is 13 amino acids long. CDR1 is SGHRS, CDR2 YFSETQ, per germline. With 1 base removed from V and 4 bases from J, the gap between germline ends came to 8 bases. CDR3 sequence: CASSLFKFTEAFF. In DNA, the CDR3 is TGCGCCAGCAGCTTGTTTAAGTTCACTGAAGCTTTCTTT.

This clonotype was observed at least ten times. CDR3 amino acids: CSASLRTGSNSPLHF. The CDR3 DNA follows: TGCAGTGCTTCCCTCCGGACAGGATCCAATTCACCCCTCCACTTT. This sequence joins TRBV20-1 and TRBJ1-6; 7 nucleotides line up with TRBD1. The CDR3 is 15 residues long. The germline CDR1 and CDR2 sequences are DFQATT and SNEGSKA (reference sequence). J gave up 7 bases and V 5 bases, and 11 bases lay outside the gene matches.

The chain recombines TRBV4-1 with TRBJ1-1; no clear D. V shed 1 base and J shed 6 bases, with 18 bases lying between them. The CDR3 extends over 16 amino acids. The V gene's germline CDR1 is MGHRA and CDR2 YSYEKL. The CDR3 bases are TGCGCCAGCAGCCAAGGGGTAAGGGCCCAAGTGGCTGAAGCTTTCTTT. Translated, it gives CASSQGVRAQVAEAFF.

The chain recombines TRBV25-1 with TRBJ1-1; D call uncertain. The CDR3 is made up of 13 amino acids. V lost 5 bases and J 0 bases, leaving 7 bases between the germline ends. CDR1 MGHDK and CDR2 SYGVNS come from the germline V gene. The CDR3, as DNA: TGTGCCAGCAGTCCGGACTTGAACACTGAAGCTTTCTTT. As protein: CASSPDLNTEAFF.

DNA of the CDR3: TGTGCCAGCAGTGACACAGGGAGCTTGGGCACAGATACGCAGTATTTT. It encodes CASSDTGSLGTDTQYF. The chain couples TRBV28 to TRBJ2-3; D is possibly TRBD1 (6 bases). With 5 bases removed from V and 1 base from J, the gap between germline ends came to 16 bases. CDR3 length equals 16 residues. CDR1 and CDR2 (germline): MDHEN, SYDVKM.

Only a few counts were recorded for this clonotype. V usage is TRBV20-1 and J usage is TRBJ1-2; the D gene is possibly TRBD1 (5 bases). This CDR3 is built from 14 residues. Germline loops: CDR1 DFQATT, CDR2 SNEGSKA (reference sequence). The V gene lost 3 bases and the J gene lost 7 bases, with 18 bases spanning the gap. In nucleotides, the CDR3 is TGCAGTGCTAGCATCGCAGGAGGGGCCGGTGGCTACACCTTC. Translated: CSASIAGGAGGYTF.

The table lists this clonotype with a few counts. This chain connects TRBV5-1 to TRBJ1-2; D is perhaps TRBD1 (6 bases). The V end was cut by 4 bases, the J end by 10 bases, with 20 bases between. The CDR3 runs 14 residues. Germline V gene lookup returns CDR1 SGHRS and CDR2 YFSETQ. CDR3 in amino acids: CASSRRGAGEVYTF. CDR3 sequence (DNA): TGCGCCAGCAGCCGACGTGGCGCAGGGGAGGTCTACACCTTC.

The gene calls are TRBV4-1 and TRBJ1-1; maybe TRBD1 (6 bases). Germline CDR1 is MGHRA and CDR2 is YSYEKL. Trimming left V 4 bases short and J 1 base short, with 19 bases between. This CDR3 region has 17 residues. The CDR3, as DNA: TGCGCCAGCAGCCTAGCCCGGGACAACCGGAGGAACACTGAAGCTTTCTTT. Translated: CASSLARDNRRNTEAFF.

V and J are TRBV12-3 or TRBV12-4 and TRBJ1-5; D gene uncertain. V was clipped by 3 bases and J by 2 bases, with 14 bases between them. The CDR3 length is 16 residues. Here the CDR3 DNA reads TGTGCCAGCAGTTTGAGAGAAGGTTCGTGCAATCAGCCCCAGCATTTT. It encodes CASSLREGSCNQPQHF.

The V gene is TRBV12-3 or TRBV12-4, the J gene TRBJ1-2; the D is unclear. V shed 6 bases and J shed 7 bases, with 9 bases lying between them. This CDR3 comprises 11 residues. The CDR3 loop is CASRNRVGYTF. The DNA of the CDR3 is TGTGCCAGCAGGAACCGGGTTGGCTACACCTTC.

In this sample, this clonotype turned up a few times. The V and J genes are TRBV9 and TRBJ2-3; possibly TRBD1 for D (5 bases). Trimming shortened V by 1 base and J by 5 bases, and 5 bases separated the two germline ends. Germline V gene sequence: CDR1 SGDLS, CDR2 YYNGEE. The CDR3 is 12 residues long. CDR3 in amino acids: CASSVQGDTQYF. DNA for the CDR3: TGTGCCAGCAGCGTACAGGGAGATACGCAGTATTTT.

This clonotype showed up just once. The CDR3 sequence: CATQGGYEQYF. CDR3 nucleotide sequence: TGTGCCACCCAGGGTGGATACGAGCAGTACTTC. The chain carries TRBV15 and TRBJ2-7; D perhaps matches TRBD1 (5 bases). The CDR3 has 11 amino acids. The V end lost 8 bases, the J end lost 4 bases, and 9 bases lay between the germline ends. CDR1 and CDR2 (germline): LNHNV, YYDKDF (reference sequence).

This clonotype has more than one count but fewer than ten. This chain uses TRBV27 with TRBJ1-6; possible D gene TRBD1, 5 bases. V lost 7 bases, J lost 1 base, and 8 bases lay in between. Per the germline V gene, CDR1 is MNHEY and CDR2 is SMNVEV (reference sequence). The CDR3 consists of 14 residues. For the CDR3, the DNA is TGTGCCAGCACGGGGGGATCCTATAATTCACCCCTCCACTTT. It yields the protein CASTGGSYNSPLHF.

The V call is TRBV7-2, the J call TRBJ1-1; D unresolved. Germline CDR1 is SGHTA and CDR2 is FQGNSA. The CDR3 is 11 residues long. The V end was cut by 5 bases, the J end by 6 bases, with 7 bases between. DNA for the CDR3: TGTGCCAGCAGCCACCGCTCTGAAGCTTTCTTT. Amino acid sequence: CASSHRSEAFF.